The rows below give T cell receptor beta chains drawn from one sample of a study of blood T cells in healthy people across ages. One entry per CDR3 protein, called by TCRdb with MiXCR from the 5' RACE reads. The sample carries about 830,000 distinct CDR3 sequences, 55% to 65% recorded once. Sequences were obtained from blood. These receptors were collected from a man younger than 45 in good health. CDR3s include the opening cysteine and the closing phenylalanine or tryptophan. D genes are given only for firm matches. Clone size is stated in some rows and not others, as once, few, many or a class when expanded.

CDR3 length	V gene	clone size	D gene	J gene	CDR3 DNA	CDR3 protein
17	TRBV9	NA	TRBD1	TRBJ2-1	TGTGCCAGCAGCGTTCAGGTGGACAGGGCGGTTCGGGATGAGCAGTTCTTC	CASSVQVDRAVRDEQFF
15	TRBV5-6	NA	NA	TRBJ1-2	TGTGCCAGCAGCTTGGAGGGCAGGTCGGGATATGGCTACACCTTC	CASSLEGRSGYGYTF
13	TRBV19	NA	NA	TRBJ1-2	TGTGCCAGCTCCGACGGCTTATCCTATGGCTACACCTTC	CASSDGLSYGYTF
17	TRBV7-3	NA	NA	TRBJ2-5	TGTGCCAGCAGCTCACGATCTGTGTCGGAGGGGGGAGAGACCCAGTACTTC	CASSSRSVSEGGETQYF
15	TRBV6-5	NA	TRBD2	TRBJ2-1	TGTGCCGGCAGTTACCGGCGGGGGGGCCACTGCGAGCAGTTCTTC	CAGSYRRGGHCEQFF
14	TRBV29-1	NA	TRBD1	TRBJ2-7	TGCAGCGTTGAAGAATCCGACAGGGGTTACGAGCAGTACTTC	CSVEESDRGYEQYF
16	TRBV28	NA	NA	TRBJ1-4	TGTGCCAGCAGTTTAGGAGAGCAAACCCTTAATGAAAAACTGTTTTTT	CASSLGEQTLNEKLFF
13	TRBV3-1	NA	NA	TRBJ2-3	TGTGCCAGCAGCATCCGGGGGCCAGATACGCCGTATTTT	CASSIRGPDTPYF
12	TRBV28	NA	NA	TRBJ2-1	TGTGCCAGCGGAGGGAATTACAATGAGCAGTTCTTC	CASGGNYNEQFF
13	TRBV5-1	NA	NA	TRBJ2-7	TGCGCCAGCAGCCGGGAATTCTCCTACGAGCAGTACTTC	CASSREFSYEQYF
13	TRBV24-1	NA	NA	TRBJ2-7	TGTGCCACCGGGCGGGGCTGGTACAATGAGCAGTACTTC	CATGRGWYNEQYF
14	TRBV20-1	NA	NA	TRBJ1-5	TGCAGTGCTAAGGGACCGACTAGTAATCAGCCCCAGCATTTT	CSAKGPTSNQPQHF
16	TRBV6-6	few	NA	TRBJ2-3	TGTGCCAGCAGTTACTCGTTCCCGGCTAGCACAGATACGCAGTATTTT	CASSYSFPASTDTQYF
15	TRBV10-3	NA	TRBD2	TRBJ2-7	TGTGCCATCAGTTACGGGAGGGACCCGACCTACGAGCAGTACTTC	CAISYGRDPTYEQYF
14	TRBV20-1	NA	TRBD2	TRBJ2-5	TGCAGTGCTCGGACTAGCGGGGGACAAGAGACCCAGTACTTC	CSARTSGGQETQYF
13	TRBV9	NA	TRBD1	TRBJ1-5	TGTGCCAGCAGCCCCGACAGGGATCAGCCCCAGCATTTT	CASSPDRDQPQHF
15	TRBV5-1	once	NA	TRBJ1-6	TGCGCCAGCAAAAACGCAGAGGCTCAAAATTCACCCCTCCACTTT	CASKNAEAQNSPLHF
16	TRBV28	NA	NA	TRBJ2-3	TGTGCCAGCAGTTCCCCGGTTGGGGGCGGCACAGATACGCAGTATTTT	CASSSPVGGGTDTQYF
16	TRBV12-3/TRBV12-4	NA	TRBD1	TRBJ2-5	TGTGCCAGCAGTCCCCGGACAGGGGCGCCCGCCGTCGCCCAGTACTTC	CASSPRTGAPAVAQYF
13	TRBV2	once	NA	TRBJ1-2	TGTGCCAGCAGTAACACAGCTAACTATGGCTACACCTTC	CASSNTANYGYTF
16	TRBV4-3	NA	NA	TRBJ2-3	TGCGCCAGCAGCCAGGGATCAGTTTCTAGCACAGATACGCAGTATTTT	CASSQGSVSSTDTQYF
13	TRBV20-1	NA	TRBD2	TRBJ2-5	TGCAGTGGAACTAGCGGGGGTGAAGAGACCCAGTACTTC	CSGTSGGEETQYF
14	TRBV5-1	NA	NA	TRBJ2-5	TGCGCCCGCAGCATCGGGACGGCCGACGAGACCCAGTACTTC	CARSIGTADETQYF
12	TRBV5-1	once	NA	TRBJ2-5	TGCGCCAGCAGCATTAGCCTACGGGAGCAGTACTTC	CASSISLREQYF
15	TRBV7-3	NA	TRBD1	TRBJ2-1	TGTGCCAGCAGCTTAGGGGGACAGGGGTTCAATGAGCAGTTCTTC	CASSLGGQGFNEQFF
12	TRBV6-6	NA	NA	TRBJ2-1	TGTGCCAGCAGTTACGAGGCAGATGAGCAGTTCTTC	CASSYEADEQFF
13	TRBV30	NA	NA	TRBJ2-7	TGTGCCTGGAGTACGGGGGCTTACTACGAGCAGTACTTC	CAWSTGAYYEQYF
15	TRBV20-1	NA	NA	TRBJ1-1	TGCAGTGCCCGACGAATTGTTGAGGTGCACACTGAAGCTTTCTTT	CSARRIVEVHTEAFF
12	TRBV7-9	NA	NA	TRBJ2-5	TGTGCCAGCAGCCTAAACGTCGCGACCCAGTACTTC	CASSLNVATQYF
16	TRBV11-1	many	TRBD2	TRBJ2-1	TGTGCCAGCAGCCTTCTGGGACTAGCGGGGAATTCTGAGCAGTTCTTC	CASSLLGLAGNSEQFF
16	TRBV25-1	NA	TRBD2	TRBJ2-1	TGTGCCAGCAGTGAATGGGGTAGCGGGGGATTTGGGGAGCAGTTCTTC	CASSEWGSGGFGEQFF
14	TRBV6-1	NA	TRBD1	TRBJ2-5	TGTGCCAGCAGCATCGACAGGGGTATCGAGACCCAGTACTTC	CASSIDRGIETQYF
13	TRBV12-3/TRBV12-4	NA	TRBD1	TRBJ2-7	TGTGCCAGCAGTCGCCGACAGGGGAGCGAGCAGTACTTC	CASSRRQGSEQYF
13	TRBV9	NA	NA	TRBJ2-1	TGTGCCAGCAGCGGGGACGATTACAATGAGCAGTTCTTC	CASSGDDYNEQFF
16	TRBV6-4	once	TRBD2	TRBJ2-1	TGTGCCAGCAGTGACTCGATCGGGGGGACCTACAATGAGCAGTTCTTC	CASSDSIGGTYNEQFF
15	TRBV25-1	NA	TRBD1	TRBJ2-5	TGTGCCAGCAGTGGACATGTCGGACAGGGAGAGACCCAGTACTTC	CASSGHVGQGETQYF
15	TRBV12-3/TRBV12-4	NA	NA	TRBJ2-5	TGTGCCAGCAGTTTAAATGTGGGGGCTGGAGAGACCCAGTACTTC	CASSLNVGAGETQYF
12	TRBV28	few	NA	TRBJ2-7	TGTGCCAGCAGTTGGGGTAGAGACGAGCAGTACTTC	CASSWGRDEQYF
15	TRBV27	few	NA	TRBJ2-5	TGTGCCAGCAGTTTACGGACCGATGGCGGAGAGACCCAGTACTTC	CASSLRTDGGETQYF
12	TRBV20-1	few	NA	TRBJ2-3	TGCAGTCCAGGGACTGCCAGGGATACGCAGTATTTT	CSPGTARDTQYF
14	TRBV27	few	TRBD1	TRBJ2-7	TGTGCCAGCAGTTTGGACCGGGACAGTTACGAGCAGTACTTC	CASSLDRDSYEQYF
16	TRBV21-1	NA	NA	TRBJ2-7	TGTGCCAGCATTTCGATGAGGGGAAAAAGGCGTTACGAGCAGTACTTC	CASISMRGKRRYEQYF
13	TRBV4-2	NA	TRBD2	TRBJ2-5	TGTGCCAGTGCTAGCGGGGACCAAGAGACCCAGTACTTC	CASASGDQETQYF
15	TRBV2	NA	TRBD1	TRBJ2-3	TGTGCCAGCAGTGACCCGGACAGGAGCACAGATACGCAGTATTTT	CASSDPDRSTDTQYF
16	TRBV19	NA	NA	TRBJ2-6	TGTGCCAGTAGTTTGTGGGAGAGCTCTGGGGCCAACGTCCTGACTTTC	CASSLWESSGANVLTF
12	TRBV5-1	NA	NA	TRBJ2-5	TGCGCCAGCAGCTCGAGGGGTGAAGAGCAGTACTTC	CASSSRGEEQYF
15	TRBV27	NA	TRBD1	TRBJ2-2	TGTGCCACCCAAAAGAGGGGGCCTGTTAGCGGGGAGCTGTTTTTT	CATQKRGPVSGELFF
14	TRBV6-6	NA	NA	TRBJ1-2	TGTGCCAGCAACCAACCGGGACAATCCTATGGCTACACCTTC	CASNQPGQSYGYTF
14	TRBV12-3/TRBV12-4	NA	NA	TRBJ1-1	TGTGCCAGCAGCTACGGACCCGGGTCCACTGAAGCTTTCTTT	CASSYGPGSTEAFF
18	TRBV20-1	NA	NA	TRBJ2-3	TGCAGTGCTAGAGATTGGGTTAGGAGGGATCGGAAAGCAGATACGCAGTATTTT	CSARDWVRRDRKADTQYF
15	TRBV6-4	few	TRBD1	TRBJ2-1	TGTGCCAGCAGTGACCCGGGACAGGGGTTGAATGAGCAGTTCTTC	CASSDPGQGLNEQFF
17	TRBV29-1	NA	TRBD1	TRBJ1-1	TGCAGCGTTGAAGGCCGTACAGGACAGGGCGGGATCACTGAAGCTTTCTTT	CSVEGRTGQGGITEAFF
17	TRBV7-2	few	TRBD2	TRBJ2-3	TGTGCCAGCAGCCGCGGGGCTAGCGGGCTGGTAGCAGATACGCAGTATTTT	CASSRGASGLVADTQYF
18	TRBV3-1	NA	NA	TRBJ2-1	TGTGCCAGCAGCCAAATAGGGTCCGGGACTTCCTCCTACAATGAGCAGTTCTTC	CASSQIGSGTSSYNEQFF
15	TRBV29-1	NA	TRBD1	TRBJ1-1	TGCAGCGTTGAGGGGACAGGGGGCAAGGACACTGAAGCTTTCTTT	CSVEGTGGKDTEAFF
15	TRBV28	NA	NA	TRBJ2-3	TGTGCCAGCAGTTTAAATAATGGGGGGCCAGATACGCAGTATTTT	CASSLNNGGPDTQYF
14	TRBV20-1	NA	NA	TRBJ2-7	TGCAGTGCTAGAGATGGTCAGGGAAGCTACGAGCAGTACTTC	CSARDGQGSYEQYF
16	TRBV4-3	NA	NA	TRBJ2-5	TGCGCCAGCAGCCACTGGGGCCATGGGGCCCAAGAGACCCAGTACTTC	CASSHWGHGAQETQYF
14	TRBV6-1	NA	NA	TRBJ2-2	TGTGCCAGCAGTGAAGGCACATCCACCGGGGAGCTGTTTTTT	CASSEGTSTGELFF
14	TRBV7-2	NA	TRBD2	TRBJ2-4	TGTGCCAGCAGTTTAGCGGGGGGAAGAAACATTCAGTACTTC	CASSLAGGRNIQYF